This entry features one T cell receptor beta chain sequence. What it binds is not known. Germline CDR1 is SGHRS and CDR2 is YFSETQ. Germline trimming cut 7 bases from V and 2 bases from J; bases unmatched to any gene: 10. The CDR3 runs 15 residues. Assay: immunoSEQ multiplex PCR; the TCRdb copy retains only in-frame clones and omits some. Of some 30,000 clones listed, about nine tenths are singletons. This sample was included in a study of lymphopenia after photon versus proton radiotherapy. Findings and limits, study-wide: Authors raise, but do not show, better survival with proton therapy.

The sequencing used peripheral blood, collected from a patient treated with photon-based radiotherapy. The receptor's source is a woman between 50 and 59 years old with pancreatic cancer. The chain joins TRBV5-1 to TRBJ2-7; 9 nucleotides line up with TRBD2. DNA of the CDR3: TGCGCCAGCTCGCGGGAGGGGAGGGGAACCTACGAGCAGTACTTC. The encoded protein is CASSREGRGTYEQYF.